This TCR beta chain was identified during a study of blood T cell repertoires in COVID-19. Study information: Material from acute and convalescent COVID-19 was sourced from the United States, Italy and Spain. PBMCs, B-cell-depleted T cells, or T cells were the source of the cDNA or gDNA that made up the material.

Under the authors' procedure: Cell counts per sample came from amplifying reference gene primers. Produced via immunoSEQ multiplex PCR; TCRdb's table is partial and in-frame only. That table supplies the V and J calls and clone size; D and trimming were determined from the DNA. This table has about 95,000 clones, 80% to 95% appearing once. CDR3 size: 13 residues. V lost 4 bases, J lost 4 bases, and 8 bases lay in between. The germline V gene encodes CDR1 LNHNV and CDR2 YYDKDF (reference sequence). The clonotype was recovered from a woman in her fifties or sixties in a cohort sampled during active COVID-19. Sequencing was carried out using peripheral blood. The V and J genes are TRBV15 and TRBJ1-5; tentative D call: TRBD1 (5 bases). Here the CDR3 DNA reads TGTGCCACCAGCATCTCAGGGAATCAGCCCCAGCATTTT. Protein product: CATSISGNQPQHF. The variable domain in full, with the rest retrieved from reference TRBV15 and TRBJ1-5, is DAMVIQNPRYQVTQFGKPVTLSCSQTLNHNVMYWYQQKSSQAPKLLFHYYDKDFNNEADTPDNFQSRRPNTSFCFLDIRSPGLGDTAMYLCATSISGNQPQHFGDGTRLSIL.